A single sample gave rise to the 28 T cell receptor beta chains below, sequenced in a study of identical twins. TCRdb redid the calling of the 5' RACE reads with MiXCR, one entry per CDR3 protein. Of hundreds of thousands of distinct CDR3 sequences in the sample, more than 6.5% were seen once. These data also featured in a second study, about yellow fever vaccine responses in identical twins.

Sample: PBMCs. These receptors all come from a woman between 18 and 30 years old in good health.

The CDR3 nucleotides are TGCAGTGCTCCCGGGACAGCCTCCTACGAGCAGTACTTC. Translated: CSAPGTASYEQYF. The V and J genes are TRBV20-1 and TRBJ2-7; 7 bases align to TRBD1. Trimming took 5 bases from V and 0 from J; bases not matched to a gene: 4. Germline V gene data show CDR1 as DFQATT and CDR2 as SNEGSKA (reference sequence). CDR3 length: 13 residues.

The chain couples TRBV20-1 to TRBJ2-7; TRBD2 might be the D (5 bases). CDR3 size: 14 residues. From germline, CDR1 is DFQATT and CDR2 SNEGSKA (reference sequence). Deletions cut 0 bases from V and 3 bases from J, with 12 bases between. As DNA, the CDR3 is TGCAGTGCTAGAGATAGCGCCTCTTTCTACGAGCAGTACTTC. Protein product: CSARDSASFYEQYF.

The CDR3 sequence: CASSSGGANTEAFF. The CDR3 DNA follows: TGTGCCAGCAGCTCCGGGGGGGCAAACACTGAAGCTTTCTTT. The V call is TRBV7-2, the J call TRBJ1-1; the D gene is possibly TRBD1 (6 bases). V was shortened by 4 bases and J by 2 bases, with 11 bases between the two germline ends. Germline assignment: CDR1 SGHTA and CDR2 FQGNSA. This CDR3 has 14 amino acids.

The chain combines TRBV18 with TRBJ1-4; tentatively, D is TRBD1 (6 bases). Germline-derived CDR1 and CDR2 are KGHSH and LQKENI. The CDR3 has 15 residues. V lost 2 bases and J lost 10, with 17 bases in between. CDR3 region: CASSPSTGASVKLFF. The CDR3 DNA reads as TGTGCCAGCTCACCATCGACGGGGGCATCGGTAAAACTGTTTTTT.

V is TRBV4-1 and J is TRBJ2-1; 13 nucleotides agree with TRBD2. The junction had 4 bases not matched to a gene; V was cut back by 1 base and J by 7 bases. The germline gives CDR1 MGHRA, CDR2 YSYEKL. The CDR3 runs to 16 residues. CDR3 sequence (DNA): TGCGCCAGCAGCCAAGTTGAACTAGCGGGGGGGAATGAGCAGTTCTTC. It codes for CASSQVELAGGNEQFF.

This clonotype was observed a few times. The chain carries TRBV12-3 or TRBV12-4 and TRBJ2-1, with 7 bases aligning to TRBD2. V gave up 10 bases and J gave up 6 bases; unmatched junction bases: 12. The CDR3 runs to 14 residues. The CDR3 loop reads CANSWGGGINEQFF. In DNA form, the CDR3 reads TGTGCCAACAGCTGGGGGGGAGGGATCAATGAGCAGTTCTTC.

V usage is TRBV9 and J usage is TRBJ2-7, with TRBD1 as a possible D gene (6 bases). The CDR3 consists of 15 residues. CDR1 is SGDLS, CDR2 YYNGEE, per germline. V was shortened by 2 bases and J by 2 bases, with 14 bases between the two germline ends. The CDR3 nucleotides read TGTGCCAGCAGCGTCTCCACCGGACAGACCTACGAGCAGTACTTC. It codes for CASSVSTGQTYEQYF. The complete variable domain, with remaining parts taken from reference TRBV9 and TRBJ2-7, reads DSGVTQTPKHLITATGQRVTLRCSPRSGDLSVYWYQQSLDQGLQFLIQYYNGEERAKGNILERFSAQQFPDLHSELNLSSLELGDSALYFCASSVSTGQTYEQYFGPGTRLTVT.

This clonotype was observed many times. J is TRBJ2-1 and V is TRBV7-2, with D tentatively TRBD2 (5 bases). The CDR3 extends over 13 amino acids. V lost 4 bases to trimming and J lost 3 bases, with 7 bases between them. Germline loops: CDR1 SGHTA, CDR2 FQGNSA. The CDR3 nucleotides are TGTGCCAGCAGCTCCCGGGACTACAATGAGCAGTTCTTC. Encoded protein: CASSSRDYNEQFF.

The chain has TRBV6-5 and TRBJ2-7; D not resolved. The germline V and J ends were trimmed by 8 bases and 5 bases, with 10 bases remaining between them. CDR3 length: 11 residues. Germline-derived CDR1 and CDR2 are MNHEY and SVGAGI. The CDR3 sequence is CASGQIHEQYF. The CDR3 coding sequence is TGTGCCAGCGGGCAGATCCACGAGCAGTACTTC.

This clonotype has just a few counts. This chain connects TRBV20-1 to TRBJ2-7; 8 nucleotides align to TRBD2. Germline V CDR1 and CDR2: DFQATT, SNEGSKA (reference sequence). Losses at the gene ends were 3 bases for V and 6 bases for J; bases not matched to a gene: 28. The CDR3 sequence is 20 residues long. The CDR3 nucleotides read TGCAGTGCTAGGGCCGGACTAGCCCTACGCCCGGGCTCCCCGGGGCTCGAGCAGTACTTC. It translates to CSARAGLALRPGSPGLEQYF.

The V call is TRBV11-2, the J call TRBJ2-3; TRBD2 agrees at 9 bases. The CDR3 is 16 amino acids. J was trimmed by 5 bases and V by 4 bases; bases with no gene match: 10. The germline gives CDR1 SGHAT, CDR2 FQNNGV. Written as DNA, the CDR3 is TGTGCCAGCAGCTCCAGACTAGCGGCCTATCAAGATACGCAGTATTTT. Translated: CASSSRLAAYQDTQYF.

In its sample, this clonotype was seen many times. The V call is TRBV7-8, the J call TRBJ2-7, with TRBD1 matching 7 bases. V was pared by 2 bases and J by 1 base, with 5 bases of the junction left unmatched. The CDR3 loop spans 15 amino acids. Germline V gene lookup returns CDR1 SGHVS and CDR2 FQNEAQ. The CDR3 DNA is TGTGCCAGCAGCTTACGACAGGGTCCATCCTACGAGCAGTACTTC. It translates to CASSLRQGPSYEQYF. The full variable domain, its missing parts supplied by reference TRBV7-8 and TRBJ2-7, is GAGVSQSPRYKVAKRGQDVALRCDPISGHVSLFWYQQALGQGPEFLTYFQNEAQLDKSGLPSDRFFAERPEGSVSTLKIQRTQQEDSAVYLCASSLRQGPSYEQYFGPGTRLTVT.

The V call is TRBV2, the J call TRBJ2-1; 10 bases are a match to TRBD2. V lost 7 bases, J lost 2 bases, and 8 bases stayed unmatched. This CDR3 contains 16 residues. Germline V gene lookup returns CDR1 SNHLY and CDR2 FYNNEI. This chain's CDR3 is CASKSRTSGPYNEQFF. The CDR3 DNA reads TGTGCCAGCAAATCCCGGACTAGCGGTCCCTACAATGAGCAGTTCTTC.

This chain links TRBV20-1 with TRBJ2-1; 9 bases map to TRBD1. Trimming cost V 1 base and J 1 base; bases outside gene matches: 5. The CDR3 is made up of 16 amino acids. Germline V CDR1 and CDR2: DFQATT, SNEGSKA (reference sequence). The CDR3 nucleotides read TGCAGTGCTAGAGGGGGCGGGACAGGGTCCTACAATGAGCAGTTCTTC. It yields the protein CSARGGGTGSYNEQFF.

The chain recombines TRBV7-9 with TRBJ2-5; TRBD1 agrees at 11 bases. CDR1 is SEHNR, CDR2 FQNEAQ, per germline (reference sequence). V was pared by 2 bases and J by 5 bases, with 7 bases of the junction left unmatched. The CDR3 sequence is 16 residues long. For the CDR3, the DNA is TGTGCCAGCAGCTTAATACGGACAGGGGGCAGGGAGACCCAGTACTTC. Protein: CASSLIRTGGRETQYF.

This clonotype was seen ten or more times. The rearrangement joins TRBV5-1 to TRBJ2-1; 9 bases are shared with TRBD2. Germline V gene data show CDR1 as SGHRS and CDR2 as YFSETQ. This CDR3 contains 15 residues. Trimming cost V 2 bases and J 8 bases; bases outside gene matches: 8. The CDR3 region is CASSFRLAGIYEQFF. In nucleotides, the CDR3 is TGCGCCAGCAGCTTTAGGCTAGCGGGAATCTATGAGCAGTTCTTC.

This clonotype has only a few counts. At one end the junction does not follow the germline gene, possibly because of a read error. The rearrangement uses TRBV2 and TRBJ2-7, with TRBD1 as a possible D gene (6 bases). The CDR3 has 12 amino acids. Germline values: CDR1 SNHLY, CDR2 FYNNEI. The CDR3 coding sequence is TGTGCCAGCGGTGACAGGCTAAGAGAGCAGTACTTC. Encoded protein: CASGDRLREQYF.

For the CDR3, the DNA is TGCGCCAGCAGCCAAGAAGCGACAGGGGAGGAGACCCAGTACTTC. It encodes CASSQEATGEETQYF. The V call is TRBV4-3, the J call TRBJ2-5, with 8 bases matching TRBD1. Germline V gene sequence: CDR1 LGHNA, CDR2 YSLEER. This CDR3 has 15 amino acids. The V and J ends lost 0 bases and 5 bases, in that order; junction bases with no gene match: 5.

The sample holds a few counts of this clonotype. CDR3: CASRSRDRGLREAFF. Here the CDR3 DNA reads TGTGCCAGCAGATCCCGGGACAGGGGGCTTCGCGAAGCTTTCTTT. The chain combines TRBV5-8 with TRBJ1-1; TRBD1 agrees at 12 bases. The CDR3 runs to 15 residues. V shed 5 bases and J 8 bases; nucleotides not matched to a gene: 10. Looked up from germline, CDR1 is SGHTS and CDR2 is YDEGEE.

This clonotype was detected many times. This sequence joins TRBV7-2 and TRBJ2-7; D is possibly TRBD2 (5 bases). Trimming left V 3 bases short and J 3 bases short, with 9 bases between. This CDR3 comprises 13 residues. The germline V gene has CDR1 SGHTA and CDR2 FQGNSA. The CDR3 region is CASSFARDYEQYF. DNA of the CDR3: TGTGCCAGCAGCTTTGCGAGGGACTACGAGCAGTACTTC.

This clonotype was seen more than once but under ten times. Here the CDR3 reads CASSSDRGGVYNEQFF. The CDR3 DNA is TGTGCCAGCAGTTCGGACAGGGGAGGTGTGTACAATGAGCAGTTCTTC. The V and J genes are TRBV5-4 and TRBJ2-1; 9 bases align to TRBD1. CDR1 and CDR2 (germline): SGHNT, YYREEE (reference sequence). The CDR3 loop spans 16 amino acids. V shed 5 bases, J shed 4 bases, and the junction held 10 bases outside the gene matches.

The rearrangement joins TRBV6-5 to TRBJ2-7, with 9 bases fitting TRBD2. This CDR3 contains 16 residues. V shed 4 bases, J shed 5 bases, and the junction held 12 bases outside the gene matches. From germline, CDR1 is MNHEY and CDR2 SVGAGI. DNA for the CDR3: TGTGCCAGCAGTTCCCTACCTAGCGGGATTGGCGACGAGCAGTACTTC. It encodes CASSSLPSGIGDEQYF.

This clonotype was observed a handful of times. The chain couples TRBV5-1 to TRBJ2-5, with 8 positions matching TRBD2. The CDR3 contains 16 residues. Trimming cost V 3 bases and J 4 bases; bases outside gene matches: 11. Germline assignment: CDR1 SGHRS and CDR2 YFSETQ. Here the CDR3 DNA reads TGCGCCAGCAGCTCCCCTAGCGGCGGGGGGCTAGAGACCCAGTACTTC. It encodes CASSSPSGGGLETQYF.

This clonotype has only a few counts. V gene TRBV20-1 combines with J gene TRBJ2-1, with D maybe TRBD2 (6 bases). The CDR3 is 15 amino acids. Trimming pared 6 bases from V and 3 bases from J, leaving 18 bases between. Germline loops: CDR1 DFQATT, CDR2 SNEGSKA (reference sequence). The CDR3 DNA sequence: TGCAGTGCAAATATCGGGAGCCTCCTCTACAATGAGCAGTTCTTC. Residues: CSANIGSLLYNEQFF.

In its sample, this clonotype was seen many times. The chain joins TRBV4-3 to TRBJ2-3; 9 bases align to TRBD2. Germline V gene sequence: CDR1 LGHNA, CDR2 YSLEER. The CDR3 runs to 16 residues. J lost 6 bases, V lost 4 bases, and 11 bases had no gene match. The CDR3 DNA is TGCGCCAGCAGCCGAAGAGTAGCGGGAGCAGAGGATACGCAGTATTTT. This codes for CASSRRVAGAEDTQYF.

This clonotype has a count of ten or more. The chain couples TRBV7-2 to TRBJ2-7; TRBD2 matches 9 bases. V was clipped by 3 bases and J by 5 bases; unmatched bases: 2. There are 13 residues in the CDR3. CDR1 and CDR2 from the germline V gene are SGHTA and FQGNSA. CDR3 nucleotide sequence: TGTGCCAGCAGCTTGGCTAGCGGGAACGAGCAGTACTTC. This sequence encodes CASSLASGNEQYF.

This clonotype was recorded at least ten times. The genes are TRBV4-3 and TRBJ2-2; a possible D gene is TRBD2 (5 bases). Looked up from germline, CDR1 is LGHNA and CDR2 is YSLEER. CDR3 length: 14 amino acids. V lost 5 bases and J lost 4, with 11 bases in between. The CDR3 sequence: CASSDEGSTGELFF. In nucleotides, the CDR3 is TGCGCCAGCAGCGACGAAGGGAGCACCGGGGAGCTGTTTTTT.

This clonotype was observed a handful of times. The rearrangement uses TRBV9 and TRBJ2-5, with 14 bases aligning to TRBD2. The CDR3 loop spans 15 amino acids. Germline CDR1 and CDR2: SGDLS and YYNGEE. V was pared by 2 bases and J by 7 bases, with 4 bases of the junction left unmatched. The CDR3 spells CASSVETSGGGTQYF. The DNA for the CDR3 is TGTGCCAGCAGCGTCGAGACTAGCGGGGGGGGGACCCAGTACTTC.